A selection of T cell receptor beta chains follows, all from one sample in a study of post-analysis software for immune sequencing data. MiXCR was run by TCRdb on the PCR reads, yielding one entry per CDR3 protein. Of hundreds of thousands of distinct CDR3 sequences listed, around 53% are singletons. The source material was blood. All receptors come from a girl under 18 with multiple sclerosis. Both conserved end residues are part of each CDR3. D genes are given only for firm matches. Clone size is stated in some rows and not others, as once, few, many or a class when expanded.

>TRBV12-3/TRBV12-4|TRBD2|NA|TRBJ2-1
TGTGCCAGCACCCCGGGGGGGCCGGGCAATGAGCAGTTCTTC
CASTPGGPGNEQFF
>TRBV12-3/TRBV12-4|TRBD1|NA|TRBJ1-5
TGTGCCAGCATGGGACAGGGGGTACGGGGCAATCAGCCCCAGCATTTT
CASMGQGVRGNQPQHF
>TRBV7-3|TRBD2|NA|TRBJ2-6
TGTGCCAGCAGCTATGAAGGGAGCGGGGCCAGCGTCCTGACTTTC
CASSYEGSGASVLTF
>TRBV7-3|TRBD2|NA|TRBJ2-3
TGTGCCAGCAGCCGTGGCATGGGGACTAGCGGGGAGGATACGCAGTATTTT
CASSRGMGTSGEDTQYF
>TRBV10-2|NA|NA|TRBJ1-2
TGCGCCAGCAGTGAGTCCTTCCCGGGGGACTATGGCTACACCTTC
CASSESFPGDYGYTF
>TRBV20-1|TRBD2|NA|TRBJ2-5
TGCAGTGCTACGCGAGACTTACTAGCGGGTAGGGAGACCCAGTACTTC
CSATRDLLAGRETQYF
>TRBV29-1|NA|few|TRBJ2-5
TGCAGCGTTGAAGATCACAGGTCGCGGACACCCGGGGGAGAGCAGTACTTC
CSVEDHRSRTPGGEQYF
>TRBV7-9|TRBD1|few|TRBJ2-1
TGTGCCAGCAGCCGGAGTTACGGGGGACAGGGGGCCTACAATGAGCAGTTCTTC
CASSRSYGGQGAYNEQFF
>TRBV20-1|NA|NA|TRBJ2-7
TGCAGTGCCCCGGATCCATTCACCTACGAGCAGTACTTC
CSAPDPFTYEQYF
>TRBV5-1|TRBD2|NA|TRBJ2-3
TGCGCCAGCAGCCCCGTGCTAGCGGGGTTCACAGATACGCAGTATTTT
CASSPVLAGFTDTQYF
>TRBV29-1|TRBD2|few|TRBJ2-7
TGCAGCGTCGTAGCGGGAGGGCCGGGTTACGAGCAGTACTTC
CSVVAGGPGYEQYF
>TRBV5-1|NA|NA|TRBJ1-1
TGCGCCAGCAGCTTGGGGGGCAGGGCCTACACTGAAGCTTTCTTT
CASSLGGRAYTEAFF
>TRBV5-1|NA|NA|TRBJ2-2
TGCGCCAGCAGCTTGGCATATGCCGGGGAGCTGTTTTTT
CASSLAYAGELFF
>TRBV30|NA|NA|TRBJ2-7
TGTGCCCAAGGACAGAACTACGAGCAGTACTTC
CAQGQNYEQYF
>TRBV10-3|TRBD1|NA|TRBJ1-1
TGTGCCATCAGTGTTGGGACAGAGGTCACTGAAGCTTTCTTT
CAISVGTEVTEAFF
>TRBV25-1|TRBD1|NA|TRBJ1-4
TGTGCCAGCAGTGATTGGACAGGGGTGAGTGAAAAACTGTTTTTT
CASSDWTGVSEKLFF
>TRBV6-5|NA|NA|TRBJ2-1
TGTGCCAGCACCAGACTCACCGAGGGGTCCTACAATGAGCAGTTCTTC
CASTRLTEGSYNEQFF
>TRBV7-9|NA|NA|TRBJ1-2
TGTGCCAGCAGCTTAGCCAAGGCAGGAGGCTACACCTTC
CASSLAKAGGYTF
>TRBV6-2/TRBV6-3|TRBD2|NA|TRBJ2-5
TGTGCCAGCAGTTCCCCTAGCGGGGCCGGGGAGGAGACCCAGTACTTC
CASSSPSGAGEETQYF
>TRBV7-8|NA|NA|TRBJ1-5
TGTGCCAGCAGCTTAGAGGACAGCAGCAATCAGCCCCAGCATTTT
CASSLEDSSNQPQHF
>TRBV20-1|NA|few|TRBJ1-5
TGCAGTGCTAGAGCATCGGATCAGCCCCAGCATTTT
CSARASDQPQHF
>TRBV3-1|TRBD2|NA|TRBJ2-1
TGTGCCAGCAGCCAAGATGTCCGACTAGCGGGGGCTCCTGAGCAGTTCTTC
CASSQDVRLAGAPEQFF
>TRBV4-2|NA|NA|TRBJ2-1
TGTGCCAGCAGCCTAAAAACTAGTCACAATGAGCAGTTCTTC
CASSLKTSHNEQFF
>TRBV4-1|NA|NA|TRBJ1-2
TGCGCCAGCAGCCAAGAAATTGCAGGGGAATGGGGCTACACCTTC
CASSQEIAGEWGYTF
>TRBV19|TRBD2|NA|TRBJ2-7
TGTGCCAGTAGTAACAACCAGATGACTAGCGGATCCTTAAAGCAGTACTTC
CASSNNQMTSGSLKQYF
>TRBV7-2|TRBD1|NA|TRBJ2-7
TGTGTCAGCAGCCTCCGACAGGGGCCCTCCTACGAGCAGTACTTC
CVSSLRQGPSYEQYF
>TRBV20-1|NA|NA|TRBJ2-3
TGCAGTGCTTATAACTGGGAAGATACGCAGTATTTT
CSAYNWEDTQYF
>TRBV19|TRBD1|NA|TRBJ1-2
TGTGCCAGTAGCCGTACCCGGGACAGGGCTCCCTTCTATGGCTACACCTTC
CASSRTRDRAPFYGYTF
>TRBV6-5|NA|NA|TRBJ1-2
TGTGCCAGCAGTCCGGGCGGGGTGGGCTATGGCTACACCTTC
CASSPGGVGYGYTF
>TRBV25-1|NA|NA|TRBJ2-5
TGTGCCAGCAGTGCATCCAGGCGAACCCAAGAGACCCAGTACTTC
CASSASRRTQETQYF
>TRBV29-1|NA|once|TRBJ1-1
TGCAGCGTTGTCGGATACTTCAACACTGAAGCTTTCTTT
CSVVGYFNTEAFF
>TRBV30|NA|NA|TRBJ1-2
TGTGCCTGGAGTCTCGGAGAGAGGGTAGGCCGCACCTTC
CAWSLGERVGRTF
>TRBV29-1|NA|few|TRBJ2-1
TGCAGCGCCACTAGTTCTCTCCACAATGAGCAGTTCTTC
CSATSSLHNEQFF
>TRBV12-3/TRBV12-4|TRBD2|once|TRBJ2-7
TGTGCCAGCACTCCGAGTAGCGGGTCCTACGAGCAGTACTTC
CASTPSSGSYEQYF
>TRBV12-3/TRBV12-4|NA|NA|TRBJ1-2
TGTGCCAGCAGTTTAAGGACGGGCTATGGCTACACCTTC
CASSLRTGYGYTF
>TRBV29-1|TRBD2|NA|TRBJ2-3
TGCAGCGTGGCCCCGGGACTAGGAGGTTGGTCAGATACGCAGTATTTT
CSVAPGLGGWSDTQYF
>TRBV28|NA|NA|TRBJ2-4
TGTGCCAGCAGTTTCCTGAAGTCTTGGCACTCAGGCGAAAACATTCAGTACTTC
CASSFLKSWHSGENIQYF
>TRBV25-1|NA|NA|TRBJ1-5
TGTGCCAGCAGTTCAAGTGATAGCAATCAGCCCCAGCATTTT
CASSSSDSNQPQHF
>TRBV6-6|NA|NA|TRBJ1-1
TGTGCCAGCAGTTACAGCTCTCCCCTCACTGAAGCTTTCTTT
CASSYSSPLTEAFF
>TRBV6-5|NA|NA|TRBJ2-7
TGTGCCAGCAGTTACTCCCCTAGACGGGGCCCGTCTTACTACGAGCAGTACTTC
CASSYSPRRGPSYYEQYF
>TRBV3-1|TRBD1|NA|TRBJ1-2
TGTGCCAGCAGCATAGACAGGGCAGATGACTACACCTTC
CASSIDRADDYTF
>TRBV12-3/TRBV12-4|TRBD1|NA|TRBJ1-2
TGTGCCAGCAGTTTTTTCCCGACAGGGTTAGATGGCTACACCTTC
CASSFFPTGLDGYTF
>TRBV7-3|NA|NA|TRBJ2-1
TGTGCCAGCAGCTTAGGCCCGACCGAAACCAACAATGAGCAGTTCTTC
CASSLGPTETNNEQFF
>TRBV20-1|NA|NA|TRBJ2-7
TGCAGTGCCCAACCTTGGGGGGGGCCCTACGAGCAGTACTTC
CSAQPWGGPYEQYF
>TRBV15|TRBD2|NA|TRBJ2-4
TGTGCCACCAGCAGGGAAACACTAGCGGAGTATAAAAACATTCAGTACTTC
CATSRETLAEYKNIQYF
>TRBV19|NA|NA|TRBJ2-3
TGTGCCAGTAGTATCGGGGGTAGGGATACGCAGTATTTT
CASSIGGRDTQYF
>TRBV2|NA|few|TRBJ2-5
TGTGCCAGCAGTGACAGGGGTCCTGGGACCCAGTACTTC
CASSDRGPGTQYF
>TRBV29-1|NA|NA|TRBJ2-3
TGCAGCGTTAACGAAGGGGATACGCAGTATTTT
CSVNEGDTQYF
>TRBV4-1|NA|NA|TRBJ2-7
TGCGCCAGCAGCCATGAATCTGTGACCGGTAGCGAGCAGTACTTC
CASSHESVTGSEQYF
>TRBV20-1|TRBD2|NA|TRBJ2-1
TGCAGTGCCGCAACCGGGACTAGCGGGGGTGAGCAGTTCTTC
CSAATGTSGGEQFF
>TRBV7-9|NA|NA|TRBJ1-2
TGTGCCAGCAGCTCCACCGGGACATGGACCTATGGCTACACCTTC
CASSSTGTWTYGYTF
>TRBV5-1|TRBD1|NA|TRBJ1-2
TGCGCCAGCCATTCTTTGACAGGGGAGACGAACTATGGCTACACCTTC
CASHSLTGETNYGYTF
>TRBV5-1|TRBD2|NA|TRBJ2-7
TGCGCCAGCAGCTTGGGAAGCGGGGGATCCCACGAGCAGTACTTC
CASSLGSGGSHEQYF
>TRBV7-9|TRBD1|NA|TRBJ2-1
TGTGCCAGCCTGGACAGGGGGGGCAATGAGCAGTTCTTC
CASLDRGGNEQFF
>TRBV5-5|TRBD2|NA|TRBJ2-7
TGTGCCAGCAGCTTGGACGGTAGCGGGACGGGCTACGAGCAGTACTTC
CASSLDGSGTGYEQYF